These 30 T cell receptor beta chains were sequenced from one sample in a study of blood T cell repertoires in COVID-19. Method: immunoSEQ multiplex PCR; TCRdb's copy keeps in-frame clones and lacks some. The profile shows approximately 160,000 clones, approximately 95% of them singletons. The sequenced material came from peripheral blood. All receptors derive from a woman aged 55 to 70 with COVID-19, enrolled during active disease.

The chain links TRBV9 to TRBJ2-7, with D maybe TRBD2 (6 bases). V lost 3 bases, J lost 6 bases, and 22 bases lay in between. Per germline, CDR1 SGDLS and CDR2 YYNGEE. The CDR3 runs to 16 residues. CDR3 bases: TGTGCCAGCAGCGGGACTAACCTCGCCCCACGGGGCGAGCAGTACTTC. This translates into CASSGTNLAPRGEQYF.

The rearrangement joins TRBV7-2 to TRBJ1-2, with 9 bases aligning to TRBD1. CDR1 is SGHTA and CDR2 is FQGNSA in the germline V gene. Losses at the gene ends were 2 bases for V and 7 bases for J; bases not matched to a gene: 2. The CDR3 extends over 13 amino acids. The CDR3 bases are TGTGCCAGCAGCTTAACAGGGGGCGTTGGCTACACCTTC. Translating it yields CASSLTGGVGYTF. The entire variable domain, with the rest obtained from reference TRBV7-2 and TRBJ1-2, is as follows: GAGVSQSPSNKVTEKGKDVELRCDPISGHTALYWYRQSLGQGLEFLIYFQGNSAPDKSGLPSDRFSAERTGGSVSTLTIQRTQQEDSAVYLCASSLTGGVGYTFGSGTRLTVV.

The chain couples TRBV5-1 to TRBJ1-4; weak D call: TRBD1 (6 bases). Trimming stripped 0 bases from V and 8 bases from J, with 11 bases between. Germline V lookup: CDR1 SGHRS, CDR2 YFSETQ. This CDR3 spans 14 amino acids. The CDR3 DNA reads as TGCGCCAGCAGCTTGGACAGGGATCAGGAAAAACTGTTTTTT. Translation gives CASSLDRDQEKLFF. The variable domain in full, completed from reference TRBV5-1 and TRBJ1-4, reads KAGVTQTPRYLIKTRGQQVTLSCSPISGHRSVSWYQQTPGQGLQFLFEYFSETQRNKGNFPGRFSGRQFSNSRSEMNVSTLELGDSALYLCASSLDRDQEKLFFGSGTQLSVL.

In regard to this clone: This sample includes further DNA sequences coding for the same CDR3. The chain couples TRBV19 to TRBJ1-6, with TRBD1 as a possible D gene (5 bases). The CDR3 totals 14 residues. Germline CDR1 and CDR2: LNHDA and SQIVND (reference sequence). Trimming removed 0 bases at V and 9 bases at J, with 9 bases between. The CDR3 loop is CASSIEGRGSPLHF. The CDR3, as DNA: TGTGCCAGTAGTATAGAGGGGCGAGGTTCACCCCTCCACTTT.

This chain connects TRBV2 to TRBJ1-1; D is ambiguous. V dropped 7 bases and J dropped 5 bases, with 14 bases sitting between them. The CDR3 runs 13 residues. CDR1 SNHLY and CDR2 FYNNEI come from the germline V gene. The chain's CDR3 is CASNSNLGTEAFF. CDR3 coding DNA: TGTGCCAGCAACAGTAACCTTGGGACTGAAGCTTTCTTT.

The chain combines TRBV3-1 (or the pseudogene TRBV3-2) with TRBJ1-1; no definite D call. The CDR3 totals 13 residues. V lost 1 base to trimming and J lost 12 bases, with 15 bases between them. Germline loops: CDR1 LGHDT, CDR2 YNNKEL (reference sequence). CDR3 nucleotides: TGTGCCAGCAGCCAAGTGGATGGAGGGCGGTCTTTCTTT. It specifies CASSQVDGGRSFF.

J is TRBJ2-1 and V is TRBV7-2; D possibly corresponds to TRBD2 (7 bases). Per germline, CDR1 SGHTA and CDR2 FQGNSA. V lost 0 bases and J 5 bases, leaving 14 bases between the germline ends. The CDR3 has 16 amino acids. DNA of the CDR3: TGTGCCAGCAGCTTAGCGTGGCGGGGGCCCAACAATGAGCAGTTCTTC. Protein sequence: CASSLAWRGPNNEQFF.

V is TRBV7-3 and J is TRBJ2-7, with TRBD1 matching 9 bases. Germline V gene sequence: CDR1 SGHTA, CDR2 FQGTGA. V lost 5 bases and J lost 1; bases outside the gene matches: 3. This CDR3 has 14 amino acids. CDR3 protein: CASSQQGASYEQYF. CDR3 sequence (DNA): TGTGCCAGCAGCCAACAGGGGGCATCCTACGAGCAGTACTTC.

The table lists this clone with a count of one. CDR3: CASSQRLAGGPEQFF. CDR3 DNA sequence: TGTGCCAGCAGCCAGCGACTAGCGGGGGGCCCTGAGCAGTTCTTC. The chain is built from TRBV7-2 and TRBJ2-1; 13 nucleotides match TRBD2. The CDR3 sequence is 15 residues long. J lost 9 bases, V lost 5 bases, and 7 bases had no gene match. Germline CDR1 is SGHTA and CDR2 is FQGNSA.

CDR3 region: CASSLSYSQETQYF. CDR3 coding DNA: TGTGCCAGCAGCCTGAGCTACTCCCAAGAGACCCAGTACTTC. This rearrangement joins TRBV11-2 to TRBJ2-5; no clear D. The germline CDR1 and CDR2 sequences are SGHAT and FQNNGV. There are 14 residues in the CDR3. Trimming cost V 5 bases and J 1 base, with 11 bases left between them.

This chain uses TRBV20-1 with TRBJ1-3; D remains ambiguous. There are 14 residues in the CDR3. Per the germline V gene, CDR1 is DFQATT and CDR2 is SNEGSKA (reference sequence). V lost 3 bases to trimming and J lost 1 base, with 10 bases between them. The chain's CDR3 is CSASLSASGNTIYF. The CDR3 DNA reads as TGCAGTGCTAGTTTATCAGCGTCTGGAAACACCATATATTTT.

V usage is TRBV7-9 and J usage is TRBJ1-2; D remains unclear. V was clipped by 2 bases and J by 0 bases, with 7 bases between them. The germline V gene encodes CDR1 SEHNR and CDR2 FQNEAQ (reference sequence). The CDR3 runs 14 residues. CDR3 nucleotides: TGTGCCAGCAGCTTACGACAACCTAACTATGGCTACACCTTC. Translating gives CASSLRQPNYGYTF.

This chain uses TRBV7-9 with TRBJ1-1, with D possibly matching TRBD1 (6 bases). The V and J ends lost 0 bases and 3 bases respectively, with 23 bases between them. The germline gives CDR1 SEHNR, CDR2 FQNEAQ (reference sequence). This CDR3 has 19 residues. The CDR3 loop reads CASSLARLILRGADTEAFF. The CDR3 DNA follows: TGTGCCAGCAGCTTAGCCCGTTTGATTTTGCGGGGGGCGGACACTGAAGCTTTCTTT. The full variable domain, rest sourced from reference TRBV7-9 and TRBJ1-1, is DTGVSQNPRHKITKRGQNVTFRCDPISEHNRLYWYRQTLGQGPEFLTYFQNEAQLEKSRLLSDRFSAERPKGSFSTLEIQRTEQGDSAMYLCASSLARLILRGADTEAFFGQGTRLTVV.

J is TRBJ2-7 and V is TRBV4-2, with TRBD2 matching over 7 bases. Germline V lookup: CDR1 LGHNA, CDR2 YNFKEQ. The length of the CDR3 is 13 residues. Trimming took 4 bases from V and 6 from J; bases not matched to a gene: 6. The CDR3, as DNA: TGTGCCAGCAGCCGGGAGGGAGCGGGCGAGCAGTACTTC. It is translated as CASSREGAGEQYF.

The table lists this clone with many counts. The sample has other DNA sequences that encode this CDR3 too. The chain recombines TRBV12-3 or TRBV12-4 with TRBJ2-2; the D is unclear. The CDR3 covers 12 residues. V lost 3 bases and J 6 bases, leaving 5 bases between the germline ends. CDR3 sequence (DNA): TGTGCCAGCAGTTTCTTTCCCGGGGAGCTGTTTTTT. Translation gives CASSFFPGELFF.

The V gene is TRBV9, the J gene TRBJ1-2, with D possibly matching TRBD1 (6 bases). The germline V gene has CDR1 SGDLS and CDR2 YYNGEE. The length of the CDR3 is 19 residues. V dropped 0 bases and J dropped 7 bases, with 28 bases sitting between them. The DNA of the CDR3 is TGTGCCAGCAGCGTAGGACCCCCTGGGGGACATTGGCCGCCGGGTGGCTACACCTTC. It specifies CASSVGPPGGHWPPGGYTF.

The chain uses TRBV6-2 or TRBV6-3 and TRBJ1-1; 11 nucleotides align to TRBD1. V gave up 2 bases and J gave up 5 bases; unmatched junction bases: 19. This CDR3 has 20 residues. Looked up from germline, CDR1 is MNHEY and CDR2 is SVGEGT. The CDR3 nucleotides read TGTGCCAGCAGTTACAGACCGGAATGGGACAGGGGGAAACCCGAAACTGAAGCTTTCTTT. Its translation: CASSYRPEWDRGKPETEAFF.

The chain is built from TRBV3-1 (or the pseudogene TRBV3-2) and TRBJ1-5; D is uncertain. CDR3 size: 14 residues. V dropped 1 base and J dropped 6 bases, with 10 bases sitting between them. The germline V gene has CDR1 LGHDT and CDR2 YNNKEL (reference sequence). In DNA form, the CDR3 reads TGTGCCAGCAGCCAAGGGGCAGGTCGTCAGCCCCAGCATTTT. It encodes CASSQGAGRQPQHF.

V is TRBV4-2 and J is TRBJ1-5; maybe TRBD1 (6 bases). The germline V gene encodes CDR1 LGHNA and CDR2 YNFKEQ. The CDR3 contains 15 residues. Trimming took 4 bases from V and 3 from J, leaving 13 bases between them. CDR3 nucleotide sequence: TGTGCCAGCAGCCCCCGACAGGACGCCAATCAGCCCCAGCATTTT. Encoded protein: CASSPRQDANQPQHF.

This clone was picked up one time. This chain joins TRBV6-4 and TRBJ1-5; no firm D call. CDR3 size: 14 residues. Germline V gene sequence: CDR1 MRHNA, CDR2 SNTAGT. The germline V and J ends were trimmed by 3 bases and 7 bases, with 13 bases remaining between them. The CDR3 region has the DNA TGTGCCAGCAGTGAGAAACCGACCGGGCAGCCCCAGCATTTT. Translating gives CASSEKPTGQPQHF.

The chain is built from TRBV19 and TRBJ1-1; TRBD1 matches at 9 bases. CDR1 LNHDA and CDR2 SQIVND come from the germline V gene (reference sequence). V shed 3 bases, J shed 4 bases, and the junction held 3 bases outside the gene matches. This CDR3 has 14 amino acids. The CDR3: CASSMGTGITEAFF. The CDR3 DNA is TGTGCCAGTAGTATGGGGACAGGGATCACTGAAGCTTTCTTT.

The chain couples TRBV11-2 to TRBJ1-1; the D gene is possibly TRBD1 (5 bases). The germline gives CDR1 SGHAT, CDR2 FQNNGV. V was trimmed by 5 bases and J by 1 base, leaving 11 bases between them. The CDR3 loop spans 14 amino acids. The CDR3 sequence: CASSRDYRNTEAFF. The CDR3 DNA is TGTGCCAGCAGCCGGGACTACAGGAACACTGAAGCTTTCTTT.

The chain uses TRBV6-1 and TRBJ1-5; 9 bases are shared with TRBD1. CDR3 length: 14 residues. The J segment lost 6 bases and the V segment lost 3 bases, leaving 3 bases of the junction unmatched. Germline V gene lookup returns CDR1 MNHNS and CDR2 SASEGT. CDR3 nucleotide sequence: TGTGCCAGCAGTGACACAGGGGGCGGTCAGCCCCAGCATTTT. This encodes CASSDTGGGQPQHF.

The chain links TRBV20-1 to TRBJ1-6, with TRBD1 matching over 7 bases. The V and J ends lost 3 bases and 9 bases, in that order; junction bases with no gene match: 8. CDR3 length: 14 amino acids. The germline V gene has CDR1 DFQATT and CDR2 SNEGSKA (reference sequence). The CDR3 spells CSASPRQGTSPLHF. CDR3 nucleotides: TGCAGTGCTAGTCCACGACAGGGAACTTCACCCCTCCACTTT.

The rearrangement uses TRBV5-4 and TRBJ2-2; 9 nucleotides agree with TRBD2. Germline V gene lookup returns CDR1 SGHNT and CDR2 YYREEE (reference sequence). The length of the CDR3 is 19 residues. V was pared by 3 bases and J by 4 bases, with 16 bases of the junction left unmatched. CDR3 in DNA: TGTGCCAGCAGCTACTTTCAGGGGCGGCGGGGGGGCCCCACCGGGGAGCTGTTTTTT. This gives the protein CASSYFQGRRGGPTGELFF.

This clone was detected once. The chain links TRBV7-9 to TRBJ1-2; TRBD1 matches at 9 bases. Losses at the gene ends were 5 bases for V and 8 bases for J; bases not matched to a gene: 24. Germline-derived CDR1 and CDR2 are SEHNR and FQNEAQ (reference sequence). This CDR3 contains 19 residues. DNA for the CDR3: TGTGCCAGCAGCAGGGAGGGGTCGGACAGGGGTGGTGGACCCTACGGCTACACCTTC. This gives the protein CASSREGSDRGGGPYGYTF.

The chain links TRBV6-2 or TRBV6-3 to TRBJ2-1; 7 nucleotides line up with TRBD2. The V gene's germline CDR1 is MNHEY and CDR2 SVGEGT. This CDR3 is built from 16 residues. Trimming at V came to 7 bases and at J to 2 bases, leaving 11 bases not matched to a gene. CDR3 loop: CASIPGLAATYNEQFF. The CDR3 DNA reads TGTGCCAGCATCCCGGGGCTAGCGGCCACCTACAATGAGCAGTTCTTC.

This CDR3 reads CASSITGGAGNTEAFF. In DNA form, the CDR3 reads TGTGCCAGCAGCATAACAGGGGGCGCGGGGAACACTGAAGCTTTCTTT. The chain couples TRBV9 to TRBJ1-1, with 9 bases matching TRBD1. With 4 bases clipped from V and 1 base from J, the junction kept 8 bases outside the gene matches. CDR3 length: 16 residues. The germline V gene encodes CDR1 SGDLS and CDR2 YYNGEE. The full variable domain, with the rest looked up from reference TRBV9 and TRBJ1-1, is DSGVTQTPKHLITATGQRVTLRCSPRSGDLSVYWYQQSLDQGLQFLIQYYNGEERAKGNILERFSAQQFPDLHSELNLSSLELGDSALYFCASSITGGAGNTEAFFGQGTRLTVV.

The J gene is TRBJ1-5, the V gene TRBV4-3, with D unresolved. In germline, CDR1 is LGHNA, CDR2 YSLEER. The CDR3 runs 13 residues. The V end lost 0 bases, the J end lost 7 bases, and 7 bases lay between the germline ends. In nucleotides, the CDR3 is TGCGCCAGCAGCCAAGATCTATACCAGCCCCAGCATTTT. Its protein is CASSQDLYQPQHF.

J is TRBJ1-6 and V is TRBV7-2; 10 nucleotides agree with TRBD1. The V gene end was trimmed by 4 bases and the J gene end by 7 bases; junction bases not matched to a gene: 7. The CDR3 is 16 amino acids. Germline V gives CDR1 SGHTA, CDR2 FQGNSA. The CDR3 region has the DNA TGTGCCAGCAGCTACCGACAGGGGGCGTTGAATTCACCCCTCCACTTT. It codes for CASSYRQGALNSPLHF.